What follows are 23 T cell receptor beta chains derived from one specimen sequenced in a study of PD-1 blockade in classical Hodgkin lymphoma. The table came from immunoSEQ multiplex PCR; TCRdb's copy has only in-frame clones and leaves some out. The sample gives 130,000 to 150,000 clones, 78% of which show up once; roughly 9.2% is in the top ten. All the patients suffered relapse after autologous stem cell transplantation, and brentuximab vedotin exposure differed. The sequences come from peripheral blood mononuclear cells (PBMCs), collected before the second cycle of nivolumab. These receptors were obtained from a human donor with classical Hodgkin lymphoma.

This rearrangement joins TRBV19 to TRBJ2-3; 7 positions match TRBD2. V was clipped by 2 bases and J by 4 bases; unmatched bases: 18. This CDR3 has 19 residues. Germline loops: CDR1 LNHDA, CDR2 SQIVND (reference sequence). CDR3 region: CASSIFSGGGIPEADTQYF. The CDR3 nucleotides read TGTGCCAGTAGTATATTCTCGGGGGGTGGGATTCCGGAGGCAGATACGCAGTATTTT. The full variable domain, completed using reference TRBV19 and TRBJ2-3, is DGGITQSPKYLFRKEGQNVTLSCEQNLNHDAMYWYRQDPGQGLRLIYYSQIVNDFQKGDIAEGYSVSREKKESFPLTVTSAQKNPTAFYLCASSIFSGGGIPEADTQYFGPGTRLTVL.

CDR3 residues: CASSQKGQHERGAQFF. DNA of the CDR3: TGCGCCAGCAGCCAAAAAGGACAGCACGAGAGGGGGGCACAGTTCTTC. This chain links TRBV4-1 with TRBJ2-1; D might be TRBD1 or TRBD2, each matching 6 bases. With 2 bases removed from V and 13 bases from J, the gap between germline ends came to 24 bases. The length of the CDR3 is 16 residues. Germline loops: CDR1 MGHRA, CDR2 YSYEKL.

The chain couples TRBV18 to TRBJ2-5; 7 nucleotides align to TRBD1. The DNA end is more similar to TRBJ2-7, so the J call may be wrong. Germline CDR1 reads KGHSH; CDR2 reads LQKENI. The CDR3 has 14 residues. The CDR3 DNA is TGTGCCAGCTCACCGCCGAAACAGGGGAACGAGCAGTACTTC. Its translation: CASSPPKQGNEQYF.

Here the CDR3 reads CASSANRHQETQYF. The CDR3 nucleotides are TGTGCCAGCAGCGCGAACAGGCACCAAGAGACCCAGTACTTC. The V call is TRBV7-6, the J call TRBJ2-5; maybe TRBD1 (5 bases). The CDR3 has 14 amino acids. The germline gives CDR1 SGHVS, CDR2 FNYEAQ. V lost 5 bases and J 0 bases, leaving 10 bases between the germline ends.

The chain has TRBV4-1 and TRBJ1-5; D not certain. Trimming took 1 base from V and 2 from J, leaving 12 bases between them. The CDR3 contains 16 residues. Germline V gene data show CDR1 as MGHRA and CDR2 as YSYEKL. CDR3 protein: CASSQVSWVGNQPQHF. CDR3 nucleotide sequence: TGCGCCAGCAGCCAAGTTTCGTGGGTAGGCAATCAGCCCCAGCATTTT.

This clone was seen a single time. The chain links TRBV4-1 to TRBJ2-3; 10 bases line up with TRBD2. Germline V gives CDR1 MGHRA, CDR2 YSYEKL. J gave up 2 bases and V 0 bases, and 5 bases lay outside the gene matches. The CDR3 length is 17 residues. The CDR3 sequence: CASSQERLAGVTDTQYF. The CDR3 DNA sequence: TGCGCCAGCAGCCAAGAGCGGCTAGCGGGAGTCACAGATACGCAGTATTTT.

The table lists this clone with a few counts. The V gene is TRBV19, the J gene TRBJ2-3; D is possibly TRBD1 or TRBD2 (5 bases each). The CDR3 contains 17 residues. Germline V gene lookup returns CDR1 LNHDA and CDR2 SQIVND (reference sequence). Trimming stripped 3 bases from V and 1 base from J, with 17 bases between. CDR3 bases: TGTGCCAGTAGTATTCAGGGTGGGAGTTCTCGCACAGATACGCAGTATTTT. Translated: CASSIQGGSSRTDTQYF.

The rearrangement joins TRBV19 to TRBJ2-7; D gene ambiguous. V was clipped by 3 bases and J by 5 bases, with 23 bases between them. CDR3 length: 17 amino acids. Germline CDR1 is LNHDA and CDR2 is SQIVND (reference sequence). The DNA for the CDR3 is TGTGCCAGTAGTATGGCACCGAGATGGTCTACGGTCCACGAGCAGTACTTC. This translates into CASSMAPRWSTVHEQYF. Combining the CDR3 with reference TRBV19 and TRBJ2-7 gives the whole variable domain DGGITQSPKYLFRKEGQNVTLSCEQNLNHDAMYWYRQDPGQGLRLIYYSQIVNDFQKGDIAEGYSVSREKKESFPLTVTSAQKNPTAFYLCASSMAPRWSTVHEQYFGPGTRLTVT.

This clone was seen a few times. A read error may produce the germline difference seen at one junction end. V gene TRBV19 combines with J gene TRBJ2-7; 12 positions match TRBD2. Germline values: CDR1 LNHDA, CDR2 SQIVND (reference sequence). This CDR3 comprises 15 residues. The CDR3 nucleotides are TGTGCCAGCAGTATCGGGACTAGCGGGTCCTACGAGCAGTACTTC. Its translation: CASSIGTSGSYEQYF.

The CDR3 protein is CASSQNAWIGAYEQYF. CDR3 DNA: TGCGCCAGCAGCCAAAATGCCTGGATCGGGGCCTACGAGCAGTACTTC. The chain carries TRBV4-3 and TRBJ2-7, with a weak D call TRBD2 (5 bases). Trimming took 2 bases from V and 2 from J, leaving 16 bases between them. The CDR3 is made up of 16 amino acids. Germline V CDR1 and CDR2: LGHNA, YSLEER.

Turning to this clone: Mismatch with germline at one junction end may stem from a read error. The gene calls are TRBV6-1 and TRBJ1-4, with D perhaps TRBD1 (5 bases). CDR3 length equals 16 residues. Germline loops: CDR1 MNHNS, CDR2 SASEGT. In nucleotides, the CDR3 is TGTGCCATCAGTGAGTCGATGGGGGAAACTAATGAAAAACTGTTTTTT. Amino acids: CAISESMGETNEKLFF.

CDR3 amino acids: CASSKGYQPQHF. CDR3 coding DNA: TGTGCCAGTAGTAAGGGGTATCAGCCCCAGCATTTT. V gene TRBV19 combines with J gene TRBJ1-5; D might be TRBD1 (5 bases). V gave up 4 bases and J gave up 5 bases, with 6 bases separating them. CDR1 is LNHDA, CDR2 SQIVND, per germline (reference sequence). This CDR3 region has 12 residues.

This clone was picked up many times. CDR3 sequence reads: CASSQEGTSEQYF. CDR3 nucleotide sequence: TGCGCCAGCAGCCAAGAGGGGACTTCCGAGCAGTACTTC. The rearrangement links TRBV4-1 to TRBJ2-7; possibly TRBD2 for D (6 bases). Germline V gives CDR1 MGHRA, CDR2 YSYEKL. The CDR3 has 13 amino acids. The V end lost 0 bases, the J end lost 6 bases, and 9 bases lay between the germline ends.

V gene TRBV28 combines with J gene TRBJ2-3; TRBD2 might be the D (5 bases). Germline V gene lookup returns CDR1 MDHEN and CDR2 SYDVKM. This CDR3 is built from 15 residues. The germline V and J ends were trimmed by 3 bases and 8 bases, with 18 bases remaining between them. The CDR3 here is CASSLGRTLAGTQYF. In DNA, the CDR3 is TGTGCCAGCAGTTTGGGCCGGACTTTGGCGGGTACGCAGTATTTT.

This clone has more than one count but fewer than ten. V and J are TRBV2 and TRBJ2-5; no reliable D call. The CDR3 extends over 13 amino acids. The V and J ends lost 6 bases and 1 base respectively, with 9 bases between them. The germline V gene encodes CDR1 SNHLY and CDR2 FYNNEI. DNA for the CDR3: TGTGCCAGCAGAACAATACTCCAAGAGACCCAGTACTTC. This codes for CASRTILQETQYF. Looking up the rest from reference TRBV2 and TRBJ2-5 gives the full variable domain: EPEVTQTPSHQVTQMGQEVILRCVPISNHLYFYWYRQILGQKVEFLVSFYNNEISEKSEIFDDQFSVERPDGSNFTLKIRSTKLEDSAMYFCASRTILQETQYFGPGTRLLVL.

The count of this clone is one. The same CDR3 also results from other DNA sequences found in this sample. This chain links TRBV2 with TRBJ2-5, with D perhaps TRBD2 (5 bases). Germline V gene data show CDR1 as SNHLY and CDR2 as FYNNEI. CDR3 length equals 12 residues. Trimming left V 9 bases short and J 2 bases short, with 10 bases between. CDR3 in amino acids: CASSEEQETQYF. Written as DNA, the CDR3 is TGTGCCAGTTCGGAGGAACAAGAGACCCAGTACTTC.

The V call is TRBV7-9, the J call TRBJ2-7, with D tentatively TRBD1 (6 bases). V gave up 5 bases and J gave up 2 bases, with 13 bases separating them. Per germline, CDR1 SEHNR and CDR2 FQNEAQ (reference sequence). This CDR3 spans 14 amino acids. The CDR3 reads CASSRTGSTYEQYF. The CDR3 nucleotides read TGTGCCAGCAGCCGAACAGGGTCCACCTACGAGCAGTACTTC.

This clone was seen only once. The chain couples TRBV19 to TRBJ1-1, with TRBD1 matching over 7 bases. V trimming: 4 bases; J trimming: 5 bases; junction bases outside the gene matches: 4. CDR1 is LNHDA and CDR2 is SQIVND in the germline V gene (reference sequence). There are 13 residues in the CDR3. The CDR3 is CASSTTGVTEAFF. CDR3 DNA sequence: TGTGCCAGTAGTACCACAGGGGTAACTGAAGCTTTCTTT.

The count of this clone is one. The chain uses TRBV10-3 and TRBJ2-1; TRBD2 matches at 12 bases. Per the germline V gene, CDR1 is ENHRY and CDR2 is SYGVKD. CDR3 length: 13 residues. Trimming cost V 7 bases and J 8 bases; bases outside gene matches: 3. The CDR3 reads CAIMGTSGHEQFF. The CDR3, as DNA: TGTGCCATCATGGGGACTAGCGGGCATGAGCAGTTCTTC.

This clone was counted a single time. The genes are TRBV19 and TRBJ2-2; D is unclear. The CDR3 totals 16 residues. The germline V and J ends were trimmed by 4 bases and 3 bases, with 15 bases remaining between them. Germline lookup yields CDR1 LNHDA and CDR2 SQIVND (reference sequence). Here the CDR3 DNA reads TGTGCCAGTAGTACAGGACCATACCGACACACCGGGGAGCTGTTTTTT. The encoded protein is CASSTGPYRHTGELFF.

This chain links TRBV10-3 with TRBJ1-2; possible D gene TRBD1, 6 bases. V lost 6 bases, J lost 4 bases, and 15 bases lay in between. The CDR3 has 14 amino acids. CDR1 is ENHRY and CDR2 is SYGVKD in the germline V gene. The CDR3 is CAISADSSAYGYTF. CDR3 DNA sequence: TGTGCCATCAGCGCGGACAGTTCAGCCTATGGCTACACCTTC.

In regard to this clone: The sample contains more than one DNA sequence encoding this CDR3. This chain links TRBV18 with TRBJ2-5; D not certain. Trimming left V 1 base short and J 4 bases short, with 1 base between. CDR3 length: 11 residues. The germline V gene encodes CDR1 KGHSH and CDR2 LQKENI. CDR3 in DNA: TGTGCCAGCTCACCACGAGAGACCCAGTACTTC. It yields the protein CASSPRETQYF.

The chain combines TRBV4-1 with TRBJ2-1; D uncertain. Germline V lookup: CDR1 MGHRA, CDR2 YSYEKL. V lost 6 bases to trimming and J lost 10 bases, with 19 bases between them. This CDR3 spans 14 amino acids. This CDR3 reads CASSPSGAFREQFF. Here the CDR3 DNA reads TGCGCCAGCAGTCCAAGTGGCGCTTTTCGAGAGCAGTTCTTC.